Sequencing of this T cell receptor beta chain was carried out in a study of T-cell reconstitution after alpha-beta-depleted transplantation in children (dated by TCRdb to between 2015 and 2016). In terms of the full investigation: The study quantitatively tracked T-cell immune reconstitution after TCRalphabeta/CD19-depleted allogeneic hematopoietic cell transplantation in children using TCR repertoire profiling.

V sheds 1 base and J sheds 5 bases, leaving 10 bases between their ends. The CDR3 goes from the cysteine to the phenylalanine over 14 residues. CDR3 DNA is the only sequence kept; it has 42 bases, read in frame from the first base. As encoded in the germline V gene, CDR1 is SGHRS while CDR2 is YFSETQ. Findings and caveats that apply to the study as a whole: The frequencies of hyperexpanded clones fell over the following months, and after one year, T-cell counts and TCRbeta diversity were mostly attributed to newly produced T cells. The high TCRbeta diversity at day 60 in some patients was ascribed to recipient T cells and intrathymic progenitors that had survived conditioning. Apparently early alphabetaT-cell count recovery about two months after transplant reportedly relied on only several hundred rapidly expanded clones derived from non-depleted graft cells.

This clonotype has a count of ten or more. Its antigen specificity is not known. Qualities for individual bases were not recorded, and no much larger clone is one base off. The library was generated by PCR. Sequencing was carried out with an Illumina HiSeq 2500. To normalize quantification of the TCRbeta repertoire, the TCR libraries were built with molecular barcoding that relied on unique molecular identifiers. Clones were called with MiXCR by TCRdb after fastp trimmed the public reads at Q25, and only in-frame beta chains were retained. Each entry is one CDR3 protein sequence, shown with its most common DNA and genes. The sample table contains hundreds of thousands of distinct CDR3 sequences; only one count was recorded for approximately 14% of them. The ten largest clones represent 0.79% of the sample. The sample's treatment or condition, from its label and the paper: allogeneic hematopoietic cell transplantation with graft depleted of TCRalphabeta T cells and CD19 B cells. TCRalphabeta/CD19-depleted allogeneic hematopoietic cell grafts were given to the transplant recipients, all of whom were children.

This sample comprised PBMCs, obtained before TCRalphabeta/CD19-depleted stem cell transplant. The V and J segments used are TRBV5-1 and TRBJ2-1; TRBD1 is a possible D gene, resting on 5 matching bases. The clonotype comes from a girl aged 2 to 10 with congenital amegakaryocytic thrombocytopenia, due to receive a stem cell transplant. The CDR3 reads CASSLPGHNNEQFF. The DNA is TGCGCCAGCAGCTTGCCAGGGCACAACAATGAGCAGTTCTTC.